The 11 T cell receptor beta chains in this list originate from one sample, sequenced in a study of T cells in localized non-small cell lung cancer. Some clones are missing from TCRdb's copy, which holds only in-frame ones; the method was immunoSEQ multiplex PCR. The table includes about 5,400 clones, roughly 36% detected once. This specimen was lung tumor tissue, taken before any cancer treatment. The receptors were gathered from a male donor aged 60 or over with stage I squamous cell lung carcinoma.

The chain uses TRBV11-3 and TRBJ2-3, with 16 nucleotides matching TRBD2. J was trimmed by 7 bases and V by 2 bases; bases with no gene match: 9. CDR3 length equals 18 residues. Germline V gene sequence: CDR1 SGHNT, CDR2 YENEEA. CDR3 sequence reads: CASSLTLGLAGGQYTQYF. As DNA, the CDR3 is TGTGCCAGCAGCTTAACCCTGGGACTAGCGGGGGGGCAATATACGCAGTATTTT.

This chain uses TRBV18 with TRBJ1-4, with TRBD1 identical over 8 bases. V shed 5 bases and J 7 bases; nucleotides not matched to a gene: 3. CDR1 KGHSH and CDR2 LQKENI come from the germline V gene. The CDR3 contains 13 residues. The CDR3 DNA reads TGTGCCAGCTCAACCGGGACAGGTGAAAAACTGTTTTTT. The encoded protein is CASSTGTGEKLFF.

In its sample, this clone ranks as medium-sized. Written as DNA, the CDR3 is TGTGCCAGCAGCCAAGGCCGGGTTGGGGGGGAGACCCAGTACTTC. It codes for CASSQGRVGGETQYF. The V call is TRBV11-3, the J call TRBJ2-5; weak D call: TRBD2 (6 bases). This CDR3 has 15 residues. CDR1 and CDR2 (germline): SGHNT, YENEEA. The V end was cut by 5 bases, the J end by 5 bases, with 18 bases between.

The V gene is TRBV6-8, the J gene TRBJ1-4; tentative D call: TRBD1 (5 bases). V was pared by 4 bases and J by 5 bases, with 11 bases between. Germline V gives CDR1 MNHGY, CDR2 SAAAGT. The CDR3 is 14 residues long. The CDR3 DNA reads TGTGCCAGCAGTTCGACAGAGCACAATGAAAAACTGTTTTTT. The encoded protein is CASSSTEHNEKLFF.

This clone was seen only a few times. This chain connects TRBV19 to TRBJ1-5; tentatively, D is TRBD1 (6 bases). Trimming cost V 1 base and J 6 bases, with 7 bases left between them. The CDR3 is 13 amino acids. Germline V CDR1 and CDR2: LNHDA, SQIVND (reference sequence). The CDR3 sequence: CASSIGGAQPQHF. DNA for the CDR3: TGTGCCAGTAGTATAGGGGGGGCTCAGCCCCAGCATTTT.

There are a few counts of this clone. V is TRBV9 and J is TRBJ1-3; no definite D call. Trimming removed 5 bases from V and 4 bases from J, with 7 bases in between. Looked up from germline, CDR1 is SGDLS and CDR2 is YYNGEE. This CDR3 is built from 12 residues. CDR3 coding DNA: TGTGCCAGCAGTTTCGGAGGAAACACCATATATTTT. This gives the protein CASSFGGNTIYF. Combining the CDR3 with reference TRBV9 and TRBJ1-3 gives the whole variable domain DSGVTQTPKHLITATGQRVTLRCSPRSGDLSVYWYQQSLDQGLQFLIQYYNGEERAKGNILERFSAQQFPDLHSELNLSSLELGDSALYFCASSFGGNTIYFGEGSWLTVV.

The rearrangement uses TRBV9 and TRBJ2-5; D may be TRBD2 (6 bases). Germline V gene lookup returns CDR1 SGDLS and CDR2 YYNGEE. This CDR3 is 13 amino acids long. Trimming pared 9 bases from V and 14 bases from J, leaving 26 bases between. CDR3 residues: CATAAPNRRVGYF. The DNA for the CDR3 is TGTGCCACGGCGGCTCCAAATAGGAGGGTTGGCTACTTC. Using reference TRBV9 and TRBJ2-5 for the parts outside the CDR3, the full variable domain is DSGVTQTPKHLITATGQRVTLRCSPRSGDLSVYWYQQSLDQGLQFLIQYYNGEERAKGNILERFSAQQFPDLHSELNLSSLELGDSALYFCATAAPNRRVGYFGPGTRLLVL.

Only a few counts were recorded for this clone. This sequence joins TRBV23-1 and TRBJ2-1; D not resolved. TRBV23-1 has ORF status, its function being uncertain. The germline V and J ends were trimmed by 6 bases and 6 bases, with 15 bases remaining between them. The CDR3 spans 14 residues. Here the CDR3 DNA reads TGCGCCAGCAGCCAAGAAAGAGTAGGCAATGAGCAGTTCTTC. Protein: CASSQERVGNEQFF.

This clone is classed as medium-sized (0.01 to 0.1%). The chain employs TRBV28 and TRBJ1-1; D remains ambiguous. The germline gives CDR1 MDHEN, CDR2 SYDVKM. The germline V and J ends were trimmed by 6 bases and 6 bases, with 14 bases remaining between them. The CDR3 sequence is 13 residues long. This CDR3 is CASRAPTVPEAFF. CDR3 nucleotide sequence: TGTGCCAGCAGGGCGCCGACGGTCCCTGAAGCTTTCTTT.

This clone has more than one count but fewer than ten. The CDR3 nucleotides are TGTGCCAGCAGTTACCTAAATGTGAACACTGAAGCTTTCTTT. Translation: CASSYLNVNTEAFF. V and J are TRBV6-8 and TRBJ1-1; D remains ambiguous. The ends were cut back, 2 bases at V and 0 bases at J, with 7 bases in the middle. Germline V CDR1 and CDR2: MNHGY, SAAAGT. The CDR3 is 14 amino acids.

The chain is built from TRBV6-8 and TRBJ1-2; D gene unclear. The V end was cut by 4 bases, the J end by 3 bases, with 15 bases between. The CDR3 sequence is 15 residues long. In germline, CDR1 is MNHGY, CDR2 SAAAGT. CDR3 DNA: TGTGCCAGCAGTTCATCGGGAGAGTGGCACTATGGCTACACCTTC. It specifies CASSSSGEWHYGYTF.